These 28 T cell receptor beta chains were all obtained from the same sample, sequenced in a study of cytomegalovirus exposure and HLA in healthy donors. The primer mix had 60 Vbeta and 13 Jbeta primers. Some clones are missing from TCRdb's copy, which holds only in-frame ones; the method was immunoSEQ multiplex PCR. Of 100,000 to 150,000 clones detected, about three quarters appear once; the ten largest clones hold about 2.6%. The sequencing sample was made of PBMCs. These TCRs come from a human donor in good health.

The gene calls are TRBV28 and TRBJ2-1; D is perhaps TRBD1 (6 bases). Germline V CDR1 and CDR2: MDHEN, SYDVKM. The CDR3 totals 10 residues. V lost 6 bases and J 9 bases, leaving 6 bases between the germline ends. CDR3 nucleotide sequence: TGTGCCAGCAGCAGGGGTGAGCAGTTCTTC. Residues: CASSRGEQFF.

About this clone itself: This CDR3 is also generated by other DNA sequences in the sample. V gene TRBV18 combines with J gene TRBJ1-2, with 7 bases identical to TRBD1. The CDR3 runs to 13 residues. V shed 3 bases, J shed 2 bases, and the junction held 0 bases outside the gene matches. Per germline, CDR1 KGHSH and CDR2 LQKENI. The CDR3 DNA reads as TGTGCCAGCTCACCGGGACAGAACTATGGCTACACCTTC. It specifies CASSPGQNYGYTF.

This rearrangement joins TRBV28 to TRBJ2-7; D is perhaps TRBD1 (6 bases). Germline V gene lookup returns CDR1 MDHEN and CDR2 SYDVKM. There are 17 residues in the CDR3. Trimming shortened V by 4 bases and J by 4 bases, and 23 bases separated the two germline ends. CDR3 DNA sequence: TGTGCCAGCAGTTCAAGGGTGGGCAGGGGTATAGAATACGAGCAGTACTTC. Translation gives CASSSRVGRGIEYEQYF.

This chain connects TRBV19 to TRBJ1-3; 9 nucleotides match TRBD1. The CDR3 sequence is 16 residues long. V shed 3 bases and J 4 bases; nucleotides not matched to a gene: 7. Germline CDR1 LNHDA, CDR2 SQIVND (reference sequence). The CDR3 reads CASSIRGQGPGNTIYF. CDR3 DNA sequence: TGTGCCAGTAGTATCAGGGGACAGGGCCCGGGAAACACCATATATTTT.

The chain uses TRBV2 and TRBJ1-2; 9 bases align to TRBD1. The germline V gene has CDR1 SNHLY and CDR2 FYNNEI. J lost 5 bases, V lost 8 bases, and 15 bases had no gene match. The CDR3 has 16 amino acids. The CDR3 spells CASQGQGEYWDYGYTF. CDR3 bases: TGTGCCAGCCAGGGACAGGGAGAATACTGGGATTATGGCTACACCTTC.

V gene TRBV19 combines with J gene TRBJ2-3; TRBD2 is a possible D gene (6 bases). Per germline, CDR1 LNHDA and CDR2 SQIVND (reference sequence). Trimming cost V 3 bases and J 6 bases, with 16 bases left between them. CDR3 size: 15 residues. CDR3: CASSIGSGVRDTQYF. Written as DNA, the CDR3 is TGTGCCAGTAGTATTGGGTCGGGAGTTAGGGATACGCAGTATTTT.

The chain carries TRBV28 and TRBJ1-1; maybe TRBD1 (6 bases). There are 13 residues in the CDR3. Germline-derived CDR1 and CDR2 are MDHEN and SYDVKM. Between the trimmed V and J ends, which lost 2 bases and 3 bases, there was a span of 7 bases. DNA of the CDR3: TGTGCCAGCAGTTTAGGACAGTACACTGAAGCTTTCTTT. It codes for CASSLGQYTEAFF.

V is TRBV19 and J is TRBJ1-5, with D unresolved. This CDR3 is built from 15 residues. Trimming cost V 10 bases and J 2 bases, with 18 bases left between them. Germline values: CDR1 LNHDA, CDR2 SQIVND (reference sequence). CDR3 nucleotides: TGTGCCACCGCCACTCCCGCCGGAGGCAATCAGCCCCAGCATTTT. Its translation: CATATPAGGNQPQHF.

The CDR3 reads CASSRGLAGSSQFF. As DNA, the CDR3 is TGTGCCAGTAGTAGGGGTCTAGCGGGCTCCTCGCAGTTCTTC. The rearrangement links TRBV19 to TRBJ2-1; 8 positions agree with TRBD2. Germline assignment: CDR1 LNHDA and CDR2 SQIVND (reference sequence). V trimming: 4 bases; J trimming: 12 bases; junction bases outside the gene matches: 11. The CDR3 consists of 14 residues.

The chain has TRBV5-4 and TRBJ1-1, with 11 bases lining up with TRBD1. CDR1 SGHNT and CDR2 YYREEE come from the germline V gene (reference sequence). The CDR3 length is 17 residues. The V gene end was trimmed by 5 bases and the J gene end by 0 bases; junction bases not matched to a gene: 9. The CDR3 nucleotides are TGTGCCAGCAGTTGGATTGGGACAGGGGGGATGAACACTGAAGCTTTCTTT. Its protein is CASSWIGTGGMNTEAFF.

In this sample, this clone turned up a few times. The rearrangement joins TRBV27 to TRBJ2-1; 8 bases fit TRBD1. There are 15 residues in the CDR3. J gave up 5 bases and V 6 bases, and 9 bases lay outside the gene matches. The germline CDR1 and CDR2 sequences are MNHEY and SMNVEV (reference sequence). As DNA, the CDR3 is TGTGCCAGCAGGCTAGGACAGGGAAGAAACAATGAGCAGTTCTTC. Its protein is CASRLGQGRNNEQFF.

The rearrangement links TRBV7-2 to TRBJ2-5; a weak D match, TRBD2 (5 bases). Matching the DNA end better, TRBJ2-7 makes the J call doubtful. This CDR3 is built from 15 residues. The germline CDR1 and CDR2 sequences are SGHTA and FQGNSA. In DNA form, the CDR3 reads TGTGCCAGCAGCTTAGGAGGGTTAAAGACCTACGAGCAGTACTTC. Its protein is CASSLGGLKTYEQYF.

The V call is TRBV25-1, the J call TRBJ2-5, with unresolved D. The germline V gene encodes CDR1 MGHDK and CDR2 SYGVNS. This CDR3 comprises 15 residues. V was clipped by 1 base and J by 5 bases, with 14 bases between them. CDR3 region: CASSEFTGYAETQYF. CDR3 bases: TGTGCCAGCAGTGAATTCACCGGGTACGCCGAGACCCAGTACTTC.

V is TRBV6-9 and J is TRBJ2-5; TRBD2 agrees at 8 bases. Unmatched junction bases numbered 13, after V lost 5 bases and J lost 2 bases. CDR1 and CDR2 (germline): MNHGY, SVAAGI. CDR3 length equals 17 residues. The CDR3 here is CASSHRLAIGPQETQYF. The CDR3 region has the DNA TGTGCCAGCAGTCACCGACTAGCGATCGGACCACAAGAGACCCAGTACTTC.

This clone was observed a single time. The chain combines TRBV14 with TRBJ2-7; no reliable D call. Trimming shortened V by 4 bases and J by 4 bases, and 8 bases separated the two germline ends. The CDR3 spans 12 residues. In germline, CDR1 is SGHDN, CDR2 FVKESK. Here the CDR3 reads CASSPGNYEQYF. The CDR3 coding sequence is TGTGCCAGCAGCCCAGGAAATTACGAGCAGTACTTC. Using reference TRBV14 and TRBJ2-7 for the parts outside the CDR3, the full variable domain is EAGVTQFPSHSVIEKGQTVTLRCDPISGHDNLYWYRRVMGKEIKFLLHFVKESKQDESGMPNNRFLAERTGGTYSTLKVQPAELEDSGVYFCASSPGNYEQYFGPGTRLTVT.

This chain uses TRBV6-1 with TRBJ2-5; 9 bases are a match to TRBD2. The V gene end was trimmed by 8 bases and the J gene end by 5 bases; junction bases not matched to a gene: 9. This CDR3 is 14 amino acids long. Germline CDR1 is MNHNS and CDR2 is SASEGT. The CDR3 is CASSNSGSRETQYF. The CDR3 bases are TGTGCCAGCTCGAATAGCGGGAGTAGGGAGACCCAGTACTTC.

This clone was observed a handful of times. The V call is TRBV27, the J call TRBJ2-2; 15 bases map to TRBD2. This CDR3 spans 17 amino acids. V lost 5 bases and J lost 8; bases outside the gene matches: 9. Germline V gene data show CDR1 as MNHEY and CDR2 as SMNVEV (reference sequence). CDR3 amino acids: CASSEIGLAGGPGELFF. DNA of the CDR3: TGTGCCAGCAGTGAAATAGGACTAGCGGGAGGGCCTGGGGAGCTGTTTTTT.

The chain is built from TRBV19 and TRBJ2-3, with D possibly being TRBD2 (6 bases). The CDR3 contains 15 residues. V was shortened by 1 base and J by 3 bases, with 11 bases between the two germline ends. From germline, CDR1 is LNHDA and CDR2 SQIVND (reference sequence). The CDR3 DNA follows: TGTGCCAGTAGTATAGCCAGCGGGCGGACAGATACGCAGTATTTT. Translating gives CASSIASGRTDTQYF. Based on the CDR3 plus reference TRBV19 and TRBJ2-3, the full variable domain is DGGITQSPKYLFRKEGQNVTLSCEQNLNHDAMYWYRQDPGQGLRLIYYSQIVNDFQKGDIAEGYSVSREKKESFPLTVTSAQKNPTAFYLCASSIASGRTDTQYFGPGTRLTVL.

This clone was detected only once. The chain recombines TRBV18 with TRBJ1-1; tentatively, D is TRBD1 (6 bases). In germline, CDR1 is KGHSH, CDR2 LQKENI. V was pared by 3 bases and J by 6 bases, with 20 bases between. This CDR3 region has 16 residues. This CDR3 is CASSPSQGPQLAEAFF. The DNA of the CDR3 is TGTGCCAGCTCACCCTCACAGGGACCTCAATTGGCTGAAGCTTTCTTT.

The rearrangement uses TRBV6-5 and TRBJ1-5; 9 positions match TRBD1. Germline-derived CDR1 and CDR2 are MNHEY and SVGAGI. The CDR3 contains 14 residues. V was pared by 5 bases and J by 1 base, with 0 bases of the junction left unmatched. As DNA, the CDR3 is TGTGCCAGCAGTGGGACAGGGAGCAATCAGCCCCAGCATTTT. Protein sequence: CASSGTGSNQPQHF.

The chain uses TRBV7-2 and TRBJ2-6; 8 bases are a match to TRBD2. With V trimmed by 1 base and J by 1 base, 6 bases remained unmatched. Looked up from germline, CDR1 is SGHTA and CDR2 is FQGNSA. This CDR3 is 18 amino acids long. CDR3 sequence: CASSLGRPGGSGANVLTF. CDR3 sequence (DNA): TGTGCCAGCAGCTTAGGGCGACCGGGAGGGTCTGGGGCCAACGTCCTGACTTTC.

The CDR3 sequence: CASSYSGQGTTF. The CDR3 coding sequence is TGTGCCAGCAGTTACTCGGGACAGGGGACCACCTTC. The chain is built from TRBV6-5 and TRBJ1-2, with TRBD1 matching over 10 bases. V lost 0 bases and J lost 13; bases outside the gene matches: 2. This CDR3 region has 12 residues. CDR1 is MNHEY, CDR2 SVGAGI, per germline.

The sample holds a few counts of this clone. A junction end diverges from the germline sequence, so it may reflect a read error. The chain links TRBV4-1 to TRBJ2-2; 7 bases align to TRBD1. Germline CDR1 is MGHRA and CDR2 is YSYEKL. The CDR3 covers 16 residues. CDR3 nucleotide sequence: TGCGCCGGCAGCCAAATGACAGGGTATAACACCGGGGAGCTGTTTTTT. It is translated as CAGSQMTGYNTGELFF.

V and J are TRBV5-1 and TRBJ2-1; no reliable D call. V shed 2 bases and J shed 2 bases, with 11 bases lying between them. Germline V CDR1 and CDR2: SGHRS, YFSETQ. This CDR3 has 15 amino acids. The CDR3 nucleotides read TGCGCCAGCAGCTTAGCTCTTAGTACCTACAATGAGCAGTTCTTC. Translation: CASSLALSTYNEQFF.

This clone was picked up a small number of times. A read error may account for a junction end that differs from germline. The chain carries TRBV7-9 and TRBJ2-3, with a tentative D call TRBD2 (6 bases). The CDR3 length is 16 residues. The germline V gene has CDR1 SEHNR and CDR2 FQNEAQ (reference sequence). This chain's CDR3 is CASSQDGIAGTDTQYF. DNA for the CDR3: TGCGCCAGCAGCCAAGATGGCATAGCGGGCACAGATACGCAGTATTTT.

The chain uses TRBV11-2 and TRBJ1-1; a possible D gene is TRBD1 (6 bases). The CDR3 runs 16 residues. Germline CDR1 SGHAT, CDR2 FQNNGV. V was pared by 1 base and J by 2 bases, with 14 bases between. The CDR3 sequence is CASSLAPTGPNTEAFF. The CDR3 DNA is TGTGCCAGCAGCTTAGCCCCAACAGGGCCCAACACTGAAGCTTTCTTT.

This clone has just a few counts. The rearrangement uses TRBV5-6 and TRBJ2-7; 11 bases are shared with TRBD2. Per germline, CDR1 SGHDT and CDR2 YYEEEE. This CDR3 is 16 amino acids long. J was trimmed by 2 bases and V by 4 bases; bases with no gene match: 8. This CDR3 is CASSQTSGDPTYEQYF. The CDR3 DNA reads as TGTGCCAGCAGCCAGACTAGCGGGGACCCTACCTACGAGCAGTACTTC.

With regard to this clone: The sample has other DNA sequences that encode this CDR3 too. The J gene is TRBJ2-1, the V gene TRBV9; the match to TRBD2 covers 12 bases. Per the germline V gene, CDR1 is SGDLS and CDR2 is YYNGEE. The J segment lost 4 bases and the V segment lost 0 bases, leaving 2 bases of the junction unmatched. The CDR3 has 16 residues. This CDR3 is CASSVGTSGTYNEQFF. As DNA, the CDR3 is TGTGCCAGCAGCGTAGGGACTAGCGGGACATACAATGAGCAGTTCTTC.